This T cell receptor beta chain was found in a study of CD8+ T cells in alopecia areata. The study's findings and limits: The study found higher clonality in lesional than normal scalp, especially in alopecia totalis/universalis.

CDR3 length: 19 residues. The trim removed 4 bases at V and 0 bases at J, leaving 10 bases unmatched. CDR1 is SGHAT and CDR2 is FQNNGV in the germline V gene. Notes on this clone: Its specificity is unknown.

TCR sequencing used cDNA made by reverse transcription of extracted RNA. Assay used: immunoSEQ multiplex PCR; TCRdb lists only in-frame clones, some missing. Of approximately 99,000 clones in the sample, around 55% were seen once. This TCR was recovered from a human donor in good health. The chain couples TRBV11-2 to TRBJ2-1; 12 positions agree with TRBD2. Source material: CD8+ T cells sorted from blood. The CDR3 reads CASSSWVGLAGTSYNEQFF. The CDR3 DNA is TGTGCCAGCAGCTCCTGGGTGGGACTAGCGGGTACCTCCTACAATGAGCAGTTCTTC.